Given below is one T cell receptor (beta chain) in context. The V gene end was trimmed by 4 bases and the J gene end by 7 bases; junction bases not matched to a gene: 13. CDR1 and CDR2 from the germline V gene are SGHRS and YFSETQ. This CDR3 spans 16 amino acids. This specimen comes from a study of OX40 agonist ivuxolimab in advanced cancers. About the research overall: Three patients responded partially, comprising one with hepatocellular carcinoma and two with cutaneous melanoma.

The method was immunoSEQ multiplex PCR; TCRdb's version includes in-frame clones alone and lacks a portion of them. Of tens of thousands of clones listed, 80% to 90% were seen once; the top ten hold approximately 0.91%. The sequence was obtained from an adult with an advanced solid tumor such as melanoma, head and neck, liver or kidney cancer. The chain uses TRBV5-1 and TRBJ2-2; 7 nucleotides line up with TRBD1. The material was CD4+ or CD8+ T cells sorted from blood, obtained in a trial of the OX40 agonist ivuxolimab. This CDR3 is CASSLQPGQTNGELFF. DNA of the CDR3: TGCGCCAGCAGCCTCCAGCCGGGACAGACGAACGGGGAGCTGTTTTTT.